This TCR beta chain was recorded in a study of PD-1 blockade in classical Hodgkin lymphoma. TCRdb keeps only in-frame clones here, not all; method: immunoSEQ multiplex PCR. In the table there are some 100,000 clones, roughly 91% of which are singletons. Findings and limits, study-wide: The drivers behind the repertoire differences, possibly disease activity or prior therapy, remain undefined.

CDR3 length equals 13 residues. The germline V and J ends were trimmed by 0 bases and 4 bases, with 5 bases remaining between them. CDR1 is SGHNT and CDR2 is YYREEE in the germline V gene (reference sequence). The time point: cycle 4 day 1 (C4D1), after 6 weeks of nivolumab. Every one of the patients relapsed after autologous stem cell transplantation (brentuximab vedotin exposure was variable). About this clone itself: Antigen specificity is unknown.

This specimen consisted of peripheral blood mononuclear cells (PBMCs), obtained before the fourth cycle of nivolumab. This receptor was obtained from a human donor with classical Hodgkin lymphoma. The chain is built from TRBV5-4 and TRBJ2-1; D is ambiguous. The CDR3 loop is CASSLGLYNEQFF. The CDR3 DNA reads as TGTGCCAGCAGCTTGGGTTTATACAATGAGCAGTTCTTC.